Here is one T cell receptor (beta chain) with its context. This specimen comes from a study of shared clonotypes between healthy human individuals. Produced via immunoSEQ multiplex PCR; TCRdb's table is partial and in-frame only. Among roughly 2.4 million clones listed, around 95% were seen once. The sample was naive CD4+ T cells sorted from blood. Subset described: CD45RA+ positively selected. This sequence originates from a man aged 18-30 years in good health.

This CDR3 is CASSLRENTEAFF. DNA of the CDR3: TGTGCCAGCAGCCTCAGGGAGAACACTGAAGCTTTCTTT. The chain employs TRBV9 and TRBJ1-1, with TRBD1 as a possible D gene (5 bases). Germline CDR1 and CDR2: SGDLS and YYNGEE. Trimming removed 4 bases from V and 1 base from J, with 8 bases in between. This CDR3 has 13 amino acids.